This TCR beta chain was observed in a study of shared clonotypes between healthy human individuals. On the study more broadly: The study used three CD4 naive, three CD4 memory, two CD8 naive and one CD8 memory plate per donor. Findings of the study overall: The donor pool, a small one, limited the genetic and exposure-history diversity represented.

The CDR3 spans 16 residues. The V end was cut by 1 base, the J end by 2 bases, with 11 bases between. Germline CDR1 SGHTA, CDR2 FQGNSA. On this clone itself: Its target is not known.

Researchers ran the assay at a deep level. In the authors' workflow: Filtering differed for immunoSEQ, which gave only junction sequences without quality scores. Assay used: immunoSEQ multiplex PCR; TCRdb lists only in-frame clones, some missing. V and J calls and clone size are as listed in that table; D and trimming were resolved from the DNA. The sample contains approximately 2.3 million clones, over 85% of which appear only once. The source of this sequence is a man aged 18 to 30 in good health. Some clones in this sample may be carry-over from other donors' samples. Material: naive CD4+ T cells from PBMCs. Regarding subset: CD45RA+ positively selected. The rearrangement links TRBV7-2 to TRBJ2-2; D is unclear. CDR3 coding DNA: TGTGCCAGCAGCTTAGTTTACCAAGCTAACACCGGGGAGCTGTTTTTT. It specifies CASSLVYQANTGELFF. Together with reference TRBV7-2 and TRBJ2-2, the CDR3 gives the full variable domain: GAGVSQSPSNKVTEKGKDVELRCDPISGHTALYWYRQSLGQGLEFLIYFQGNSAPDKSGLPSDRFSAERTGGSVSTLTIQRTQQEDSAVYLCASSLVYQANTGELFFGEGSRLTVL.